This T cell receptor (beta chain) was sequenced during a study of OX40 agonist ivuxolimab in advanced cancers. Whole-study context: Partial responses were recorded for three patients, including one with hepatocellular carcinoma and two with cutaneous melanoma. Study-wide results and limits: Mean expanded clone counts were higher in CD8+ than CD4+ T cells.

Method: immunoSEQ multiplex PCR; TCRdb's copy keeps in-frame clones and lacks some. The sample has roughly 43,000 clones, 91% seen once. Germline CDR1 reads SGHVS; CDR2 reads FNYEAQ. The CDR3 totals 13 residues. As concerns this clone: What it binds is not known.

The sample was CD4+ or CD8+ T cells sorted from blood, taken in a trial of the OX40 agonist ivuxolimab. The source of this sequence is an adult with an advanced solid tumor such as melanoma, head and neck, liver or kidney cancer. The chain links TRBV7-6 to TRBJ2-5; the D is unclear. Matching the DNA end better, TRBJ2-7 makes the J call doubtful. The DNA of the CDR3 is TGTGCCAGCAGCCCCCTTTGGCCCTACGAGCAGTACTTC. Its translation: CASSPLWPYEQYF.